This T cell receptor beta chain was sequenced during a study of OX40 agonist ivuxolimab in advanced cancers. Study background: Age averaged around 60 years (range roughly 23 to 85), and 70% to 85% were male.

Study-wide points: The study found that CD8+ T cells averaged more expanded clones than CD4+. Expanded peripheral T-cell antigen specificity went undetermined.

Assay used: immunoSEQ multiplex PCR; TCRdb lists only in-frame clones, some missing. The sample has tens of thousands of clones, approximately 91% seen once. Autoimmune disease history or systemic immunosuppression was exclusionary. The V and J ends lost 4 bases and 5 bases respectively, with 18 bases between them. The CDR3 runs to 15 residues. CDR1 is SGHKS, CDR2 YYEKEE, per germline (reference sequence). As concerns this clone: The antigen remains undetermined.

J is TRBJ2-5 and V is TRBV5-5; TRBD2 is a possible D gene (8 bases). The input for sequencing was CD4+ or CD8+ T cells sorted from blood, taken in a trial of the OX40 agonist ivuxolimab. This clonotype originated in an adult with an advanced solid tumor such as melanoma, head and neck, liver or kidney cancer. The CDR3 protein is CASSPGTASGETQYF. CDR3 in DNA: TGTGCCAGCAGCCCAGGGACAGCTAGCGGGGAGACCCAGTACTTC.